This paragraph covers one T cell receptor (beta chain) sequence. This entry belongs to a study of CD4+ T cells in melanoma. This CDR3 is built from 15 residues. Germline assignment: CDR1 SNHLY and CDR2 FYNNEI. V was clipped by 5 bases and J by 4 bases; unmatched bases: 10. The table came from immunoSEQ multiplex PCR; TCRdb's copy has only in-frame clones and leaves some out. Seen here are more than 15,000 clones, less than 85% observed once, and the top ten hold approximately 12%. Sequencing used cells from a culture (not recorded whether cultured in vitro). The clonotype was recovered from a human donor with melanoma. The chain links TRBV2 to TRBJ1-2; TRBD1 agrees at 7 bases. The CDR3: CASSQYRGMGYGYTF. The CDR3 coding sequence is TGTGCCAGCAGTCAGTACAGGGGTATGGGCTATGGCTACACCTTC.